The clone carrying this TCR beta chain occurred a few times. Its antigen is as yet unknown. Expressed TCRB transcripts got sequenced, as all isolated RNA was reverse transcribed. Some clones are missing from TCRdb's copy, which holds only in-frame ones; the method was immunoSEQ multiplex PCR. The sample has approximately 260,000 clones, about a fifth seen once; the top ten hold around 0.029%. The record originates from a study of beta chain features in type 1 diabetes. Whole-study results and caveats: People with Type 1 diabetes carried modestly yet significantly shorter TCRB CDR3s in all four CD4+ subsets.

Trimming removed 0 bases from V and 4 bases from J, with 10 bases in between. CDR1 is SGHRS and CDR2 is YFSETQ in the germline V gene. The CDR3 has 14 amino acids. This receptor was obtained from a woman in her 40s with type 1 diabetes. Sequenced: naive CD4+ T cells from blood. This chain connects TRBV5-1 to TRBJ2-5; no firm D call. CDR3 in amino acids: CASSLEVFGETQYF. Written as DNA, the CDR3 is TGCGCCAGCAGCTTGGAAGTTTTCGGAGAGACCCAGTACTTC.